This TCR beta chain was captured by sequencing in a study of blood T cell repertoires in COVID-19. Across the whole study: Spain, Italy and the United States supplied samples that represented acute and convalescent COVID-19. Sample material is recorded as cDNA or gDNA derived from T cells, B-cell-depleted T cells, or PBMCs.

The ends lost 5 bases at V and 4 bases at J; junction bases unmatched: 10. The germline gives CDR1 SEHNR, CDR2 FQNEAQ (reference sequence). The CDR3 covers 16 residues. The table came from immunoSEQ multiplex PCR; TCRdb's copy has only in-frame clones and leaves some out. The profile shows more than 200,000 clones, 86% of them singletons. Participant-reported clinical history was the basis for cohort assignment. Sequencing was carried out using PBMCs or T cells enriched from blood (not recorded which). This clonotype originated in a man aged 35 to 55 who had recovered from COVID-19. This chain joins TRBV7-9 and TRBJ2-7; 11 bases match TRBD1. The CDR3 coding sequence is TGTGCCAGCAGCAGTTGGGGACAGGGGGGAAATTACGAGCAGTACTTC. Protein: CASSSWGQGGNYEQYF. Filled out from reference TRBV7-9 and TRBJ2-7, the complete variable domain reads DTGVSQNPRHKITKRGQNVTFRCDPISEHNRLYWYRQTLGQGPEFLTYFQNEAQLEKSRLLSDRFSAERPKGSFSTLEIQRTEQGDSAMYLCASSSWGQGGNYEQYFGPGTRLTVT.